The T cell receptor (beta chain) under discussion was sequenced for a study of graft-versus-host responses after intestinal transplantation. Study at large: Anti-thymocyte globulin induction, then tacrolimus and steroids for around 3 years, went to all recipients. Study-wide points: Association was observed between peak circulating GvH clone levels and early post-transplant HvG declines. The recipient marrow held GvH clones, and some of them showed up first in ileum or blood.

Of note for this clone: The antigen is unknown.

This table comes from immunoSEQ multiplex PCR, and its TCRdb copy is limited to in-frame clones, with some not included. The profile covers tens of thousands of clones, with 85% to 95% appearing a single time and roughly 0.49% taken by the ten largest. CDR1 is LGHNA, CDR2 YNFKEQ, per germline. Trimming cost V 0 bases and J 7 bases; bases outside gene matches: 6. The CDR3 loop spans 17 amino acids. J is TRBJ2-1 and V is TRBV4-2, with 13 bases identical to TRBD2. Material: unstimulated CD8+ T cells sorted from spleen or lymph node cells, obtained before intestinal transplant. This receptor was obtained from a human donor who received an intestinal transplant. This chain's CDR3 is CASSQEGLAGQMNEQFF. CDR3 nucleotide sequence: TGTGCCAGCAGCCAAGAGGGACTAGCGGGACAGATGAATGAGCAGTTCTTC.